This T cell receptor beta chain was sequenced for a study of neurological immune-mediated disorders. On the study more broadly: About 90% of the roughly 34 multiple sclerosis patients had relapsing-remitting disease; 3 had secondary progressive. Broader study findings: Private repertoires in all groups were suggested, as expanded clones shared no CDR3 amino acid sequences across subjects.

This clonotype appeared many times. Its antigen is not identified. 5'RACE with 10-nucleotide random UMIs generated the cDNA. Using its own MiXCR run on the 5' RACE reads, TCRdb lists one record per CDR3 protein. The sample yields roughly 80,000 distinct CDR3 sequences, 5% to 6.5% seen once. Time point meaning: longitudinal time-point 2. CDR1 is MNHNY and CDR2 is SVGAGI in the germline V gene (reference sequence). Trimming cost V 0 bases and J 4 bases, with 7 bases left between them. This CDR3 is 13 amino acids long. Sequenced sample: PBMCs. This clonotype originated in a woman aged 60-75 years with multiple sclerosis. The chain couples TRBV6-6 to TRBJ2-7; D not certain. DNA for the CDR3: TGTGCCAGCAGTTACTCGAGACAATACGAGCAGTACTTC. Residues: CASSYSRQYEQYF.